The 14 T cell receptor beta chains below come from one sample, sequenced in a study of T cell responses to AZD1222 COVID-19 vaccine (dated by TCRdb to the early 2020s). Library preparation was by the immunoSEQ multiplex PCR assay. In TCRdb, the immuneACCESS table is reduced to in-frame sequences with V and J assigned. These tables do not hold every clone; where another copy was compared, an unresolved V gene accounts for under half, and the others remain unexplained. This sample comprises some 140,000 clones, around 90% of them detected only once. Around 2.8% of the sample is held by the ten biggest clonotypes. The time point label for this specimen denotes: baseline before first vaccination. The sequenced sample was peripheral blood, obtained on day 0 of AZD1222 vaccination. Receptors were obtained from an adult in good health.

The genes are TRBV7-3 and TRBJ2-1, with a possible D match to TRBD2 (6 bases). The V gene's germline CDR1 is SGHTA and CDR2 FQGTGA. The CDR3 is 13 amino acids. Between the trimmed V and J ends, which lost 3 bases and 6 bases, there was a span of 9 bases. CDR3 residues: CASSLGGINEQFF. In DNA, the CDR3 is TGTGCCAGCAGCTTGGGGGGAATCAATGAGCAGTTCTTC. The full variable domain, completed using reference TRBV7-3 and TRBJ2-1, is GAGVSQTPSNKVTEKGKYVELRCDPISGHTALYWYRQSLGQGPEFLIYFQGTGAADDSGLPNDRFFAVRPEGSVSTLKIQRTERGDSAVYLCASSLGGINEQFFGPGTRLTVL.

The rearrangement links TRBV7-2 to TRBJ1-2; D is uncertain. The V gene's germline CDR1 is SGHTA and CDR2 FQGNSA. V was shortened by 1 base and J by 0 bases, with 9 bases between the two germline ends. The CDR3 consists of 15 residues. CDR3 sequence (DNA): TGTGCCAGCAGCTTAGACGGACTAGCTAACTATGGCTACACCTTC. This codes for CASSLDGLANYGYTF.

The sample holds one count of this clone. J is TRBJ1-3 and V is TRBV11-1; D call uncertain. The V and J ends lost 5 bases and 4 bases respectively, with 12 bases between them. In germline, CDR1 is SGHAT, CDR2 FQDESV (reference sequence). The CDR3 runs 14 residues. The CDR3 DNA is TGTGCCAGCAGCGGCCGAGGATTCGGAAACACCATATATTTT. Its protein product is CASSGRGFGNTIYF.

The chain couples TRBV14 to TRBJ2-2; TRBD2 might be the D (5 bases). Germline V gene data show CDR1 as SGHDN and CDR2 as FVKESK. Trimming pared 0 bases from V and 7 bases from J, leaving 9 bases between. The CDR3 extends over 14 amino acids. CDR3 residues: CASSQDRGFGELFF. The CDR3, as DNA: TGTGCCAGCAGCCAAGATCGCGGGTTCGGGGAGCTGTTTTTT.

This clone was recorded only once. The chain is built from TRBV4-1 and TRBJ1-2; 7 positions match TRBD1. The CDR3 has 12 residues. Germline V lookup: CDR1 MGHRA, CDR2 YSYEKL. V shed 4 bases, J shed 8 bases, and the junction held 4 bases outside the gene matches. CDR3 loop: CASSPTGRGYTF. CDR3 nucleotide sequence: TGCGCCAGCAGCCCGACAGGGAGAGGCTACACCTTC.

The chain joins TRBV20-1 to TRBJ1-2; no definite D call. There are 10 residues in the CDR3. CDR1 is DFQATT and CDR2 is SNEGSKA in the germline V gene (reference sequence). V was clipped by 6 bases and J by 8 bases, with 10 bases between them. CDR3 DNA sequence: TGCAGTGCAGACATGGGGGGCTACACCTTC. It translates to CSADMGGYTF.

The chain has TRBV28 and TRBJ1-2, with no clear D. The CDR3 spans 12 residues. The germline gives CDR1 MDHEN, CDR2 SYDVKM. V was clipped by 7 bases and J by 5 bases, with 11 bases between them. The CDR3 nucleotides are TGTGCCAGCAATACGGGGAGTTATGGCTACACCTTC. Translated: CASNTGSYGYTF.

V gene TRBV21-1 combines with J gene TRBJ1-5; the table assigns TRBD1, which was not confirmed against the DNA. TRBV21-1 is tagged as a pseudogene. The CDR3 has 14 residues. CDR3: CAKIMTGVNQPQHF. CDR3 nucleotides: TGTGCCAAGATTATGACAGGGGTCAATCAGCCCCAGCATTTT.

The chain recombines TRBV5-6 with TRBJ2-3; 8 bases match TRBD1. Germline loops: CDR1 SGHDT, CDR2 YYEEEE. V lost 0 bases to trimming and J lost 1 base; unmatched junction nucleotides: 4. The CDR3 is 16 amino acids. The CDR3 nucleotides read TGTGCCAGCAGCTTGGCGTTGGGACAGGGCACAGATACGCAGTATTTT. Translated: CASSLALGQGTDTQYF.

This clone was seen only a few times. J is TRBJ1-1 and V is TRBV19; D remains unclear. Germline CDR1 LNHDA, CDR2 SQIVND (reference sequence). The CDR3 has 12 residues. V was clipped by 2 bases and J by 6 bases, with 7 bases between them. In DNA form, the CDR3 reads TGTGCCAGTAGTATACTAGGGTCTGAAGCTTTCTTT. Protein: CASSILGSEAFF.

CDR3 in DNA: TGTGCCAGCAGAAAGAGTAGCCTAGCGGGAGTAAGCACAGATACGCAGTATTTT. This sequence encodes CASRKSSLAGVSTDTQYF. The chain links TRBV11-3 to TRBJ2-3, with TRBD2 matching over 10 bases. The length of the CDR3 is 18 residues. V dropped 6 bases and J dropped 0; count of bases not matched to a gene: 12. Germline-derived CDR1 and CDR2 are SGHNT and YENEEA.

V is TRBV2 and J is TRBJ1-2; 9 bases agree with TRBD1. The CDR3 contains 14 residues. The J segment lost 4 bases and the V segment lost 5 bases, leaving 5 bases of the junction unmatched. Looked up from germline, CDR1 is SNHLY and CDR2 is FYNNEI. CDR3 region: CASSYTGQGYGYTF. CDR3 in DNA: TGTGCCAGCAGTTATACGGGACAGGGCTATGGCTACACCTTC. Full variable domain (rest looked up from reference TRBV2 and TRBJ1-2): EPEVTQTPSHQVTQMGQEVILRCVPISNHLYFYWYRQILGQKVEFLVSFYNNEISEKSEIFDDQFSVERPDGSNFTLKIRSTKLEDSAMYFCASSYTGQGYGYTFGSGTRLTVV.

This clone was picked up a small number of times. The CDR3 reads CASSLTGTTNEKLFF. The CDR3 DNA is TGTGCCAGCAGTTTAACAGGAACAACTAATGAAAAACTGTTTTTT. The chain joins TRBV28 to TRBJ1-4, with D possibly being TRBD1 (5 bases). Per the germline V gene, CDR1 is MDHEN and CDR2 is SYDVKM. Trimming stripped 2 bases from V and 0 bases from J, with 7 bases between. The CDR3 is made up of 15 amino acids.

The rearrangement links TRBV27 to TRBJ2-7, with a tentative D call TRBD1 (7 bases). Germline CDR1 and CDR2: MNHEY and SMNVEV (reference sequence). V dropped 6 bases and J dropped 2 bases, with 20 bases sitting between them. CDR3 length: 16 amino acids. The CDR3 region has the DNA TGTGCCAGCAGCCCGGGGGTGGACAGGTTCCCCTACGAGCAGTACTTC. Its translation is CASSPGVDRFPYEQYF.